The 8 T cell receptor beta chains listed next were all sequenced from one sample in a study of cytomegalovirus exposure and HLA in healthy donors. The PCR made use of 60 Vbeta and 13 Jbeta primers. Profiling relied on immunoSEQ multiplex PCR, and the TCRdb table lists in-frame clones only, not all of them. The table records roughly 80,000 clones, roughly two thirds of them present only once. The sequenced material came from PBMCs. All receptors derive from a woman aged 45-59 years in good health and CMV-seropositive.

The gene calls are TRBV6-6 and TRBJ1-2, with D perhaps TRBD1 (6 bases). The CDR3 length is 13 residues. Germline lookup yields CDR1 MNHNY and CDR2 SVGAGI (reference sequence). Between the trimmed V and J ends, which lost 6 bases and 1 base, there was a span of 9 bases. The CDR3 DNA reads TGTGCCAGCAGCCAGGACAGTAACTATGGCTACACCTTC. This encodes CASSQDSNYGYTF.

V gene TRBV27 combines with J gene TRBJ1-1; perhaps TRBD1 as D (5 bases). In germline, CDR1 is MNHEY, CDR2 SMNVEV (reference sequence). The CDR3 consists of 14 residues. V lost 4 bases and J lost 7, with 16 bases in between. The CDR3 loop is CASSSARGEGEAFF. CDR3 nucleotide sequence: TGTGCCAGCAGTTCAGCCCGGGGGGAGGGTGAAGCTTTCTTT.

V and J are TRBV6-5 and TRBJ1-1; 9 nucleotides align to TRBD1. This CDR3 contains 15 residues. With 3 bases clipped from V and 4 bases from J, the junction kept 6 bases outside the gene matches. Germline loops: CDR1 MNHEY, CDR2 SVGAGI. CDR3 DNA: TGTGCCAGCAGTTATACGGGACAGGGAGTCACTGAAGCTTTCTTT. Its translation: CASSYTGQGVTEAFF.

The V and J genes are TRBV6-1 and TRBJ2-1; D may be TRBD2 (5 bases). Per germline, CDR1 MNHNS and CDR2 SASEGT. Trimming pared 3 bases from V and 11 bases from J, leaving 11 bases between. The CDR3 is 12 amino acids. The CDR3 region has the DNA TGTGCCAGCAGTGAGCTGAGGGTAAAGCAGTTCTTC. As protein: CASSELRVKQFF.

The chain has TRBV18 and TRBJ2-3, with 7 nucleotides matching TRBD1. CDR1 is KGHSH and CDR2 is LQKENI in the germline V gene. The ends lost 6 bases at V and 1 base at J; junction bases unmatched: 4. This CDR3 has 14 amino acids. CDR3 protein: CASSRGTGTDTQYF. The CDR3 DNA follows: TGTGCCAGCTCCCGAGGGACAGGCACAGATACGCAGTATTTT. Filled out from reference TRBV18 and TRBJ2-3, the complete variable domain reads NAGVMQNPRHLVRRRGQEARLRCSPMKGHSHVYWYRQLPEEGLKFMVYLQKENIIDESGMPKERFSAEFPKEGPSILRIQQVVRGDSAAYFCASSRGTGTDTQYFGPGTRLTVL.

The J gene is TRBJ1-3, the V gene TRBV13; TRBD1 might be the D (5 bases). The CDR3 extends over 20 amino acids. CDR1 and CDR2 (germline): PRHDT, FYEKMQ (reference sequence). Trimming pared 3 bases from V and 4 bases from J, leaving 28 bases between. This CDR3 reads CASSFEPKGPFSPPGNTIYF. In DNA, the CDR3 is TGTGCCAGCAGCTTTGAGCCCAAGGGGCCCTTTTCCCCCCCAGGAAACACCATATATTTT.

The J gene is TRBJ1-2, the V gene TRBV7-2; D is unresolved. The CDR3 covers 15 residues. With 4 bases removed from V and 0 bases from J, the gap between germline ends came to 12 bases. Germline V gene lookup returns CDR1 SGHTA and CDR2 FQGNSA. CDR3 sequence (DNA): TGTGCCAGCAGCTCGCGGTCCGAAGCTAACTATGGCTACACCTTC. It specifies CASSSRSEANYGYTF.

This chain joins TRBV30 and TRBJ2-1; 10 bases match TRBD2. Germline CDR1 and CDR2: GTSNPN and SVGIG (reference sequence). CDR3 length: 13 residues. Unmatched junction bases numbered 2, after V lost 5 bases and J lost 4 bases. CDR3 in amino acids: CAWERGGYNEQFF. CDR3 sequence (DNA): TGTGCCTGGGAGCGGGGGGGGTACAATGAGCAGTTCTTC.